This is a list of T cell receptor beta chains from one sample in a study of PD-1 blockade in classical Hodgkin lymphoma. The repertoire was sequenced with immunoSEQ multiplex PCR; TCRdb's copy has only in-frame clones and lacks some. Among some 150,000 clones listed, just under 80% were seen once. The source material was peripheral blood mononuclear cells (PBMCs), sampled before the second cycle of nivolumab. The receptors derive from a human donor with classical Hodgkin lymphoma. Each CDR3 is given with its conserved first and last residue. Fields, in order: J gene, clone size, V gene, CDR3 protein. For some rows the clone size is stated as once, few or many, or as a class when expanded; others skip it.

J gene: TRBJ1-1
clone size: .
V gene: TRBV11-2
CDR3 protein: CASSLVGGTEAFF

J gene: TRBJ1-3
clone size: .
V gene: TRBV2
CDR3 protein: CASSEIGRRNTIYF

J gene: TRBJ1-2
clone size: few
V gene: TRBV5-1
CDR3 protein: CASSLGIGYTF

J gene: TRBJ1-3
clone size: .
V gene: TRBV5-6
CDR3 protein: CASSLVGGSGNTIYF

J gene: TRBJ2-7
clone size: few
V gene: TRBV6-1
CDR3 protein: CASSDQNRVGSYEQYF

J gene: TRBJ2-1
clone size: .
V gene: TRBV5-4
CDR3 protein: CASSLQQRSSYNEQFF

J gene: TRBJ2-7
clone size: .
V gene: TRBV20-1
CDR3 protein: CSAMGLGEQYF

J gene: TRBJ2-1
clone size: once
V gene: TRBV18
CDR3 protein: CASSPILADEQFF

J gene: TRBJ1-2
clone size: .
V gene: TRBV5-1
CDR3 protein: CASSGQGNYGYTF

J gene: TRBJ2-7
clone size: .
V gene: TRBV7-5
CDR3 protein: CARSLGQGASYEQYF

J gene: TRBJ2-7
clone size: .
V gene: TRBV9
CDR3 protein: CASSVRDGEAYEQYF

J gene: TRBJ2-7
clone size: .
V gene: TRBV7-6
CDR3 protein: CASSRGLRPSYEQYF

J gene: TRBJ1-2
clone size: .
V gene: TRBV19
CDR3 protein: CASSEQGTYGYTF

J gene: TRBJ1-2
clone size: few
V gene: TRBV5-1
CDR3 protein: CASSEGQGSGGYTF

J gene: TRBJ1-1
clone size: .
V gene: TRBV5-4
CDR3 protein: CASSASRPLNTEAFF

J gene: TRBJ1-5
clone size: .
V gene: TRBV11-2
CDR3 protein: CASSRGNSGQGGQPQHF

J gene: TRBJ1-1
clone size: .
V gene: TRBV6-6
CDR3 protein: CASSYGGNKGGFF

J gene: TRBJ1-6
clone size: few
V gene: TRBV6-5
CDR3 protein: CASSYSAAGDNSPLHF

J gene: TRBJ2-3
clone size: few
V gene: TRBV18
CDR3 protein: CASSHGLLVTQYF

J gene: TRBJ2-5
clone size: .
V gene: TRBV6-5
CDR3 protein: CASSYSPSGDLPQYF

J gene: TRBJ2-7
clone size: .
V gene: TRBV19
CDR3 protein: CASSIRMLSYEQYF

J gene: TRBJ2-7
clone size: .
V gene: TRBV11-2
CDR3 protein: CASSLYAGTYEQYF

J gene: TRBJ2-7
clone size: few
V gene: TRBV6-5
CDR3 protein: CASAVLVPYEQYF

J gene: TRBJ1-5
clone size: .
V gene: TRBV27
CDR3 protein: CASSLPSYSNQPQHF

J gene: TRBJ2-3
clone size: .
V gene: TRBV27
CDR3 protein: CASSLRGSRDPLLTDTQYF

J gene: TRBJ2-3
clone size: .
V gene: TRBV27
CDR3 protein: CASSLTASGGADTQYF

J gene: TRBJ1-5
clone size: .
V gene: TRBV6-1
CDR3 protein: CASRREQGVNQPQHF

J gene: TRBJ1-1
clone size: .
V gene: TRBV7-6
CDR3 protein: CASSLVGVADTEAFF

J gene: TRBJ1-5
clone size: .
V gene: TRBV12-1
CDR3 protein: CASSFGGELVSNQPQHF